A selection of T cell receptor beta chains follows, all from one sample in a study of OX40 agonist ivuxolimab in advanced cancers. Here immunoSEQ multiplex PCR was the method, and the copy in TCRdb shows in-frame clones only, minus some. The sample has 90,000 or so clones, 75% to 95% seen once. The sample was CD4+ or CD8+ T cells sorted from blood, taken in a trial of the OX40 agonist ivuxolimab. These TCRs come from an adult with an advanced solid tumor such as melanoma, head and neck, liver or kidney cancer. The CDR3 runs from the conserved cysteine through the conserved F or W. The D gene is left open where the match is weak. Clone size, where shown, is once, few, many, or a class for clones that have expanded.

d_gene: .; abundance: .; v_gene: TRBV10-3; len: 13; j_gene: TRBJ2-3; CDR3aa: CAISETSSDTQYF; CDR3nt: TGTGCCATCAGTGAGACTAGTTCGGATACGCAGTATTTT
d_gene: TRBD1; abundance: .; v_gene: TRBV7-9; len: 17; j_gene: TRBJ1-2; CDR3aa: CASSLESRTGEDYGYTF; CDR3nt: TGTGCCAGCAGCTTAGAGAGTAGGACAGGGGAGGACTATGGCTACACCTTC
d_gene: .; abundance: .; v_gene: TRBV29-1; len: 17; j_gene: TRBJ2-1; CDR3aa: CSVEDHHRQVGNNEQFF; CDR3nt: TGCAGCGTTGAAGATCACCACCGACAGGTCGGAAACAATGAGCAGTTCTTC
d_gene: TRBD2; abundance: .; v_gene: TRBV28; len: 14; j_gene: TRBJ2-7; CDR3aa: CASSPQIAGYEQYF; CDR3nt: TGTGCCAGCAGTCCCCAGATAGCGGGGTACGAGCAGTACTTC
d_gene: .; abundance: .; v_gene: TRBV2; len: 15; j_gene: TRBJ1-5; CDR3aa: CASSEGRGSNQPQHF; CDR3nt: TGTGCCAGCAGTGAGGGCAGGGGAAGCAATCAGCCCCAGCATTTT
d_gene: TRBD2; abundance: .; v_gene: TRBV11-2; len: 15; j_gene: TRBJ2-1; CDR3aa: CASSLGSGGHNEQFF; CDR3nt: TGTGCCAGCAGCTTAGGTAGCGGGGGGCACAATGAGCAGTTCTTC
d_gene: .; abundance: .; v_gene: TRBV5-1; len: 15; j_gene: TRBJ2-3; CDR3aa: CASSPGDPTFNTQYF; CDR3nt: TGCGCCAGCAGCCCCGGGGACCCAACTTTTAATACGCAGTATTTT
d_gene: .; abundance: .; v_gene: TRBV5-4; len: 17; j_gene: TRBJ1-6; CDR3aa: CASSLGEAGGPYSPLHF; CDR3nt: TGTGCCAGCAGCTTGGGGGAGGCAGGAGGCCCGTATTCACCCCTCCACTTT
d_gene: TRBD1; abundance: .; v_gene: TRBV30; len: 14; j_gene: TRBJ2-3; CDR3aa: CAWSAGQGTDTQYF; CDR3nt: TGTGCCTGGAGCGCGGGACAGGGCACAGATACGCAGTATTTT
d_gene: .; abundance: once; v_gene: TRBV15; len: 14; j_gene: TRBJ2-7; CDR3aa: CATSRDLGAYEQYF; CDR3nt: TGTGCCACCAGCAGAGATCTCGGGGCCTACGAGCAGTACTTC
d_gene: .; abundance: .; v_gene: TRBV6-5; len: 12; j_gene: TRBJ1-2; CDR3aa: CASSYSSGRVTF; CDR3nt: TGTGCCAGCAGTTACTCGAGTGGCAGGGTCACCTTC
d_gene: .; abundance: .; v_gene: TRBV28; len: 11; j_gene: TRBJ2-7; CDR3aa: CASSLLAEQYF; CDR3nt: TGTGCCAGCAGTTTATTAGCGGAGCAGTACTTC
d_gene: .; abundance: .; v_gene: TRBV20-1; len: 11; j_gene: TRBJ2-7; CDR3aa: CSARRVGEQYF; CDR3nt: TGCAGTGCTAGACGGGTAGGCGAGCAGTACTTC
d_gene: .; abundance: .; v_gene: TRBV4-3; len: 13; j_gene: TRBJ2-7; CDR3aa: CASSLDRPHEQYF; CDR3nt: TGCGCCAGCAGCCTTGACAGGCCCCACGAGCAGTACTTC
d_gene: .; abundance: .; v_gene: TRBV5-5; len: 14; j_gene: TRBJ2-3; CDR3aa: CASSLGMDTDTQYF; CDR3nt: TGTGCCAGCAGCTTGGGGATGGACACAGATACGCAGTATTTT
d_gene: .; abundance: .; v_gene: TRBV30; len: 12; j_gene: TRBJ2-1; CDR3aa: CAWSQIGLEQFF; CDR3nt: TGTGCCTGGAGTCAGATAGGGCTTGAGCAGTTCTTC
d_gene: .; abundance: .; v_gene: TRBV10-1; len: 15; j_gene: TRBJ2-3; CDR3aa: CASSEGGNEADTQYF; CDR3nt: TGCGCCAGCAGTGAAGGGGGGAATGAGGCAGATACGCAGTATTTT
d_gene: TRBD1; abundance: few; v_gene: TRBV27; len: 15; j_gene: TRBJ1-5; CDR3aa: CASSPVGQGNQPQHF; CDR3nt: TGTGCCAGCAGTCCGGTGGGACAGGGCAATCAGCCCCAGCATTTT
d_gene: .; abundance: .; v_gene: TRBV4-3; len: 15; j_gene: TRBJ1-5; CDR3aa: CASSRLLNSNQPQHF; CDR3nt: TGCGCCAGCAGCAGGCTTTTGAATAGCAATCAGCCCCAGCATTTT
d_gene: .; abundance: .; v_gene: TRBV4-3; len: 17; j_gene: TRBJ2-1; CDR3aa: CASSQVFSDLSYNEQFF; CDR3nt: TGCGCCAGCAGCCAAGTTTTCTCCGATCTCTCCTACAATGAGCAGTTCTTC
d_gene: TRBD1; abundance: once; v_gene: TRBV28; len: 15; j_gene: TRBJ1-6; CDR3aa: CASSDDRGVNSPLHF; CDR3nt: TGTGCCAGCAGCGACGACAGGGGAGTTAATTCACCCCTCCACTTT
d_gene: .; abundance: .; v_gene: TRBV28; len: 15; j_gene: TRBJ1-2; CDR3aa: CASTQSRIHNYGYTF; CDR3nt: TGTGCCAGCACCCAATCCCGCATACATAACTATGGCTACACCTTC
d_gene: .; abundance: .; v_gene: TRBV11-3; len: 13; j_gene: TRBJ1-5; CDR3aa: CASSVGQGQPQHF; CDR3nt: TGTGCCAGCAGCGTTGGGCAGGGTCAGCCCCAGCATTTT
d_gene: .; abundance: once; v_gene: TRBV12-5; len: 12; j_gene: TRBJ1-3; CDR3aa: CASAFSGNTIYF; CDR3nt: TGTGCTAGTGCCTTCAGCGGAAACACCATATATTTT
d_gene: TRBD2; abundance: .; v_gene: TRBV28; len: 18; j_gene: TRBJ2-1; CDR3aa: CASSSPRLAGAPYNEQFF; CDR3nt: TGTGCCAGCAGTTCACCGCGACTAGCGGGAGCCCCCTACAATGAGCAGTTCTTC
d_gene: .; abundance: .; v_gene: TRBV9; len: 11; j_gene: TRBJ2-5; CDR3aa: CASSIGETQYF; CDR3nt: TGTGCCAGCAGCATAGGAGAGACCCAGTACTTC
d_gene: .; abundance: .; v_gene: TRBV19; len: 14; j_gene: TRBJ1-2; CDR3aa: CASSIVSQGEGYTF; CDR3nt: TGTGCCAGTAGTATAGTCAGTCAGGGAGAGGGCTACACCTTC
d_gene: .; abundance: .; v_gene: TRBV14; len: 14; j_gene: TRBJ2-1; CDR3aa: CASSPLGQNNEQFF; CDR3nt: TGTGCCAGCAGCCCCCTCGGGCAGAACAATGAGCAGTTCTTC
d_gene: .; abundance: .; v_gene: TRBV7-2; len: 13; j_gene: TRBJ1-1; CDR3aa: CASSPEGNTEAFF; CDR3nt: TGTGCCAGCAGCCCTGAAGGAAACACTGAAGCTTTCTTT
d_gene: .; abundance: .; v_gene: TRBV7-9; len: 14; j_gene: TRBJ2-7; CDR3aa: CASSSPGPYYEQYF; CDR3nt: TGTGCCAGCAGCTCCCCGGGACCGTACTACGAGCAGTACTTC
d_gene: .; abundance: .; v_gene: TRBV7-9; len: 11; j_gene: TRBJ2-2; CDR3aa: CASSQTGELFF; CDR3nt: TGTGCCAGCAGCCAGACCGGGGAGCTGTTTTTT
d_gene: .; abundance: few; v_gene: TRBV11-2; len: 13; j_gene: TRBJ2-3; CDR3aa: CASSLAGTDTQYF; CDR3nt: TGTGCCAGCAGCTTAGCGGGCACAGATACGCAGTATTTT
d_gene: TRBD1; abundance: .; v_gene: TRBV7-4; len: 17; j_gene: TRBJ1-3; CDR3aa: CASSLYLPRQGKLVIYF; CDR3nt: TGTGCCAGCAGCTTATACCTTCCCCGACAGGGTAAACTTGTAATATATTTT